This entry lists 13 T cell receptor beta chains sequenced from one sample in a study of T cells in Graves' hyperthyroidism and ophthalmopathy. The CDR3 regions of TCR beta were amplified from RNA transcripts. TCR CDR3 regions were first amplified by RT-PCR with HTBI primers. TCRdb itself ran the multiplex PCR reads through MiXCR, one entry per CDR3 protein. The sample includes over 300,000 distinct CDR3 sequences, approximately 13% of them seen just once. The sequenced material came from blood. Receptor source: a woman aged 55-70 years with Graves' hyperthyroidism.

This clonotype was seen ten or more times. The chain has TRBV2 and TRBJ1-5, with 8 bases that match TRBD1. CDR1 is SNHLY, CDR2 FYNNEI, per germline. Germline trimming cut 4 bases from V and 6 bases from J; bases unmatched to any gene: 5. This CDR3 region has 14 residues. In DNA, the CDR3 is TGTGCCAGCAGTGTTACAGGGGGAGTTCAGCCCCAGCATTTT. Translating gives CASSVTGGVQPQHF.

CDR3 amino acids: CASSLMYQGNSPLHF. DNA of the CDR3: TGTGCCAGCAGTTTGATGTATCAGGGAAATTCACCCCTCCACTTT. The rearrangement uses TRBV28 and TRBJ1-6, with D possibly being TRBD1 (5 bases). This CDR3 comprises 15 residues. Looked up from germline, CDR1 is MDHEN and CDR2 is SYDVKM. Between the trimmed V and J ends, which lost 3 bases and 7 bases, there was a span of 13 bases.

This clonotype was detected a few times. This sequence joins TRBV20-1 and TRBJ2-7; 8 bases line up with TRBD2. Losses at the gene ends were 4 bases for V and 6 bases for J; bases not matched to a gene: 2. This CDR3 region has 11 residues. The germline CDR1 and CDR2 sequences are DFQATT and SNEGSKA (reference sequence). The CDR3 reads CSATGRGEQYF. The CDR3 nucleotides are TGCAGTGCTACCGGGAGGGGCGAGCAGTACTTC.

This clonotype was picked up a small number of times. A read error may be the cause here, since a much bigger clone is one base away. The CDR3 end shows no conserved phenylalanine or tryptophan, and so a read error is likely. This sequence joins TRBV29-1 and TRBJ1-1; 8 bases fit TRBD1. The CDR3 totals 13 residues. V shed 5 bases and J 2 bases; nucleotides not matched to a gene: 4. Looked up from germline, CDR1 is SQVTM and CDR2 is ANQGSEA. The CDR3 loop reads CSVHRGGNTEAFS. The CDR3 DNA is TGCAGCGTTCACAGGGGGGGAAACACTGAAGCTTTCTCT.

This clonotype was seen repeatedly, ten times or more. The chain employs TRBV20-1 and TRBJ1-1; TRBD1 matches 8 bases. CDR1 and CDR2 (germline): DFQATT, SNEGSKA (reference sequence). V shed 6 bases and J 1 base; nucleotides not matched to a gene: 4. The CDR3 length is 13 residues. In nucleotides, the CDR3 is TGCAGTGCCCAGGGGGCCTCGAACACTGAAGCTTTCTTT. Translated, it gives CSAQGASNTEAFF.

The CDR3: CSARPSGRALGYEQYF. For the CDR3, the DNA is TGCAGTGCTAGGCCCAGCGGGAGGGCCTTAGGGTACGAGCAGTACTTC. This sequence joins TRBV20-1 and TRBJ2-7, with 10 bases fitting TRBD2. The V and J ends lost 3 bases and 4 bases, in that order; junction bases with no gene match: 12. CDR3 length: 16 amino acids. From germline, CDR1 is DFQATT and CDR2 SNEGSKA (reference sequence).

This clonotype occurred many times. The V call is TRBV10-3, the J call TRBJ2-5; unclear D gene. V was clipped by 4 bases and J by 5 bases, with 14 bases between them. This CDR3 comprises 14 residues. Germline V gene sequence: CDR1 ENHRY, CDR2 SYGVKD. CDR3 nucleotides: TGTGCCATCAGTGGTGATAGTGTTGCCGAGACCCAGTACTTC. This translates into CAISGDSVAETQYF.

The chain uses TRBV10-3 and TRBJ1-2, with D possibly being TRBD1 (5 bases). Germline V gene lookup returns CDR1 ENHRY and CDR2 SYGVKD. V gave up 6 bases and J gave up 6 bases, with 20 bases separating them. The length of the CDR3 is 15 residues. In nucleotides, the CDR3 is TGTGCCATCAGCCTGTGGAATCGGGGGAAGAATGGCTACACCTTC. It is translated as CAISLWNRGKNGYTF.

This clonotype came up a few times. The chain uses TRBV20-1 and TRBJ2-1, with TRBD2 identical over 11 bases. J gave up 8 bases and V 5 bases, and 8 bases lay outside the gene matches. Per the germline V gene, CDR1 is DFQATT and CDR2 is SNEGSKA (reference sequence). This CDR3 contains 14 residues. The CDR3 here is CSALTSGSVYEQFF. Here the CDR3 DNA reads TGCAGTGCTCTCACTAGCGGGAGCGTATATGAGCAGTTCTTC.

This clonotype was picked up a small number of times. This may be a read error: a much more frequent sequence differs by one nucleotide. The rearrangement links TRBV6-1 to TRBJ2-7; a weak D match, TRBD1 (6 bases). In germline, CDR1 is MNHNS, CDR2 SASEGT. This CDR3 comprises 13 residues. Trimming shortened V by 2 bases and J by 6 bases, and 11 bases separated the two germline ends. The CDR3 is CASSEQGLCEQYF. The CDR3 DNA is TGTGCCAGCAGTGAACAGGGGCTCTGCGAGCAGTACTTC.

J is TRBJ2-1 and V is TRBV12-3 or TRBV12-4; TRBD1 matches 9 bases. Trimming cost V 6 bases and J 10 bases; bases outside gene matches: 19. This CDR3 has 17 residues. CDR3 sequence (DNA): TGTGCCAGCAGCATGACAGGGGGGGAGGGTGTGGGGTTCGAGCAGTTCTTC. Translating it yields CASSMTGGEGVGFEQFF.

In its sample, this clonotype was seen a few times. This may stem from a read error, because a much larger clone lies one nucleotide away. V is TRBV6-5 and J is TRBJ2-7; the match to TRBD1 covers 8 bases. The germline CDR1 and CDR2 sequences are MNHEY and SVGAGI. The CDR3 is made up of 13 amino acids. The CDR3 reads CSSRRTGRYEQYF. For the CDR3, the DNA is TGTTCCAGCAGGCGGACAGGGAGGTACGAGCAGTACTTC.

This clonotype was counted between two and nine times. This chain connects TRBV7-3 to TRBJ2-7; 8 bases match TRBD2. This CDR3 has 15 residues. Looked up from germline, CDR1 is SGHTA and CDR2 is FQGTGA. The junction had 9 bases not matched to a gene; V was cut back by 4 bases and J by 4 bases. CDR3 bases: TGTGCCAGCAGCTCGAGCGGGAGTGGACTATACGAGCAGTACTTC. Its translation: CASSSSGSGLYEQYF.